This T cell receptor beta chain was recovered during a study of blood T cells in healthy people across ages. Study results and limitations: Older individuals had lower TCR beta diversity per million T cells (the decline was roughly linear).

The CDR3 runs 14 residues. V gave up 6 bases and J gave up 4 bases; unmatched junction bases: 7. Germline CDR1 and CDR2: ENHRY and SYGVKD. Notes on this clonotype: Its antigen is undetermined. Being one base from a much bigger clone, this may be a read error.

A second PCR, run for about 7 to 11 cycles, used a sample-barcoded 5' primer plus a J-beta primer mix. TCRdb analysed the 5' RACE reads with MiXCR anew, one entry per CDR3 protein. The table records 710,000 or so distinct CDR3 sequences, 32% of them present only once. The chain couples TRBV10-3 to TRBJ2-7; 9 bases agree with TRBD1. This receptor was identified in a woman at least 80 years old in good health. Sequenced sample: blood. The CDR3 region is CAISRDRAMYEQYF. The DNA for the CDR3 is TGTGCCATCAGCCGGGACAGGGCGATGTACGAGCAGTACTTC.